The source of this T cell receptor (beta chain) is a study of CD8+CD57+ T cells in acquired aplastic anemia. Across the study: The average for DNA from sorted CD4+ and CD8+ cells was 3.2 ug.

TCR beta VDJ and CDR3 profiles were obtained from a genomic DNA template. TCRdb itself ran the reads through MiXCR, one entry per CDR3 protein. This table has around 160,000 distinct CDR3 sequences, 40% to 50% appearing once. Previously, flow cytometry had revealed CD8+CD57+ cell expansion in the patients chosen for sequencing. There were no patients without severe acquired aplastic anemia. CDR1 SEHNR and CDR2 FQNEAQ come from the germline V gene (reference sequence). This CDR3 contains 14 residues. V was clipped by 0 bases and J by 5 bases, with 11 bases between them. This clonotype was sampled from a human donor with aplastic anemia. Specimen: sorted CD4+, CD8+, or CD8+CD57+ T cells (not recorded which) from PBMCs. The rearrangement uses TRBV7-9 and TRBJ2-7; D ambiguous. CDR3 nucleotide sequence: TGTGCCAGCAGCTTAGCCAGCTCGCTAAACGAGCAGTACTTC. Its protein product is CASSLASSLNEQYF.